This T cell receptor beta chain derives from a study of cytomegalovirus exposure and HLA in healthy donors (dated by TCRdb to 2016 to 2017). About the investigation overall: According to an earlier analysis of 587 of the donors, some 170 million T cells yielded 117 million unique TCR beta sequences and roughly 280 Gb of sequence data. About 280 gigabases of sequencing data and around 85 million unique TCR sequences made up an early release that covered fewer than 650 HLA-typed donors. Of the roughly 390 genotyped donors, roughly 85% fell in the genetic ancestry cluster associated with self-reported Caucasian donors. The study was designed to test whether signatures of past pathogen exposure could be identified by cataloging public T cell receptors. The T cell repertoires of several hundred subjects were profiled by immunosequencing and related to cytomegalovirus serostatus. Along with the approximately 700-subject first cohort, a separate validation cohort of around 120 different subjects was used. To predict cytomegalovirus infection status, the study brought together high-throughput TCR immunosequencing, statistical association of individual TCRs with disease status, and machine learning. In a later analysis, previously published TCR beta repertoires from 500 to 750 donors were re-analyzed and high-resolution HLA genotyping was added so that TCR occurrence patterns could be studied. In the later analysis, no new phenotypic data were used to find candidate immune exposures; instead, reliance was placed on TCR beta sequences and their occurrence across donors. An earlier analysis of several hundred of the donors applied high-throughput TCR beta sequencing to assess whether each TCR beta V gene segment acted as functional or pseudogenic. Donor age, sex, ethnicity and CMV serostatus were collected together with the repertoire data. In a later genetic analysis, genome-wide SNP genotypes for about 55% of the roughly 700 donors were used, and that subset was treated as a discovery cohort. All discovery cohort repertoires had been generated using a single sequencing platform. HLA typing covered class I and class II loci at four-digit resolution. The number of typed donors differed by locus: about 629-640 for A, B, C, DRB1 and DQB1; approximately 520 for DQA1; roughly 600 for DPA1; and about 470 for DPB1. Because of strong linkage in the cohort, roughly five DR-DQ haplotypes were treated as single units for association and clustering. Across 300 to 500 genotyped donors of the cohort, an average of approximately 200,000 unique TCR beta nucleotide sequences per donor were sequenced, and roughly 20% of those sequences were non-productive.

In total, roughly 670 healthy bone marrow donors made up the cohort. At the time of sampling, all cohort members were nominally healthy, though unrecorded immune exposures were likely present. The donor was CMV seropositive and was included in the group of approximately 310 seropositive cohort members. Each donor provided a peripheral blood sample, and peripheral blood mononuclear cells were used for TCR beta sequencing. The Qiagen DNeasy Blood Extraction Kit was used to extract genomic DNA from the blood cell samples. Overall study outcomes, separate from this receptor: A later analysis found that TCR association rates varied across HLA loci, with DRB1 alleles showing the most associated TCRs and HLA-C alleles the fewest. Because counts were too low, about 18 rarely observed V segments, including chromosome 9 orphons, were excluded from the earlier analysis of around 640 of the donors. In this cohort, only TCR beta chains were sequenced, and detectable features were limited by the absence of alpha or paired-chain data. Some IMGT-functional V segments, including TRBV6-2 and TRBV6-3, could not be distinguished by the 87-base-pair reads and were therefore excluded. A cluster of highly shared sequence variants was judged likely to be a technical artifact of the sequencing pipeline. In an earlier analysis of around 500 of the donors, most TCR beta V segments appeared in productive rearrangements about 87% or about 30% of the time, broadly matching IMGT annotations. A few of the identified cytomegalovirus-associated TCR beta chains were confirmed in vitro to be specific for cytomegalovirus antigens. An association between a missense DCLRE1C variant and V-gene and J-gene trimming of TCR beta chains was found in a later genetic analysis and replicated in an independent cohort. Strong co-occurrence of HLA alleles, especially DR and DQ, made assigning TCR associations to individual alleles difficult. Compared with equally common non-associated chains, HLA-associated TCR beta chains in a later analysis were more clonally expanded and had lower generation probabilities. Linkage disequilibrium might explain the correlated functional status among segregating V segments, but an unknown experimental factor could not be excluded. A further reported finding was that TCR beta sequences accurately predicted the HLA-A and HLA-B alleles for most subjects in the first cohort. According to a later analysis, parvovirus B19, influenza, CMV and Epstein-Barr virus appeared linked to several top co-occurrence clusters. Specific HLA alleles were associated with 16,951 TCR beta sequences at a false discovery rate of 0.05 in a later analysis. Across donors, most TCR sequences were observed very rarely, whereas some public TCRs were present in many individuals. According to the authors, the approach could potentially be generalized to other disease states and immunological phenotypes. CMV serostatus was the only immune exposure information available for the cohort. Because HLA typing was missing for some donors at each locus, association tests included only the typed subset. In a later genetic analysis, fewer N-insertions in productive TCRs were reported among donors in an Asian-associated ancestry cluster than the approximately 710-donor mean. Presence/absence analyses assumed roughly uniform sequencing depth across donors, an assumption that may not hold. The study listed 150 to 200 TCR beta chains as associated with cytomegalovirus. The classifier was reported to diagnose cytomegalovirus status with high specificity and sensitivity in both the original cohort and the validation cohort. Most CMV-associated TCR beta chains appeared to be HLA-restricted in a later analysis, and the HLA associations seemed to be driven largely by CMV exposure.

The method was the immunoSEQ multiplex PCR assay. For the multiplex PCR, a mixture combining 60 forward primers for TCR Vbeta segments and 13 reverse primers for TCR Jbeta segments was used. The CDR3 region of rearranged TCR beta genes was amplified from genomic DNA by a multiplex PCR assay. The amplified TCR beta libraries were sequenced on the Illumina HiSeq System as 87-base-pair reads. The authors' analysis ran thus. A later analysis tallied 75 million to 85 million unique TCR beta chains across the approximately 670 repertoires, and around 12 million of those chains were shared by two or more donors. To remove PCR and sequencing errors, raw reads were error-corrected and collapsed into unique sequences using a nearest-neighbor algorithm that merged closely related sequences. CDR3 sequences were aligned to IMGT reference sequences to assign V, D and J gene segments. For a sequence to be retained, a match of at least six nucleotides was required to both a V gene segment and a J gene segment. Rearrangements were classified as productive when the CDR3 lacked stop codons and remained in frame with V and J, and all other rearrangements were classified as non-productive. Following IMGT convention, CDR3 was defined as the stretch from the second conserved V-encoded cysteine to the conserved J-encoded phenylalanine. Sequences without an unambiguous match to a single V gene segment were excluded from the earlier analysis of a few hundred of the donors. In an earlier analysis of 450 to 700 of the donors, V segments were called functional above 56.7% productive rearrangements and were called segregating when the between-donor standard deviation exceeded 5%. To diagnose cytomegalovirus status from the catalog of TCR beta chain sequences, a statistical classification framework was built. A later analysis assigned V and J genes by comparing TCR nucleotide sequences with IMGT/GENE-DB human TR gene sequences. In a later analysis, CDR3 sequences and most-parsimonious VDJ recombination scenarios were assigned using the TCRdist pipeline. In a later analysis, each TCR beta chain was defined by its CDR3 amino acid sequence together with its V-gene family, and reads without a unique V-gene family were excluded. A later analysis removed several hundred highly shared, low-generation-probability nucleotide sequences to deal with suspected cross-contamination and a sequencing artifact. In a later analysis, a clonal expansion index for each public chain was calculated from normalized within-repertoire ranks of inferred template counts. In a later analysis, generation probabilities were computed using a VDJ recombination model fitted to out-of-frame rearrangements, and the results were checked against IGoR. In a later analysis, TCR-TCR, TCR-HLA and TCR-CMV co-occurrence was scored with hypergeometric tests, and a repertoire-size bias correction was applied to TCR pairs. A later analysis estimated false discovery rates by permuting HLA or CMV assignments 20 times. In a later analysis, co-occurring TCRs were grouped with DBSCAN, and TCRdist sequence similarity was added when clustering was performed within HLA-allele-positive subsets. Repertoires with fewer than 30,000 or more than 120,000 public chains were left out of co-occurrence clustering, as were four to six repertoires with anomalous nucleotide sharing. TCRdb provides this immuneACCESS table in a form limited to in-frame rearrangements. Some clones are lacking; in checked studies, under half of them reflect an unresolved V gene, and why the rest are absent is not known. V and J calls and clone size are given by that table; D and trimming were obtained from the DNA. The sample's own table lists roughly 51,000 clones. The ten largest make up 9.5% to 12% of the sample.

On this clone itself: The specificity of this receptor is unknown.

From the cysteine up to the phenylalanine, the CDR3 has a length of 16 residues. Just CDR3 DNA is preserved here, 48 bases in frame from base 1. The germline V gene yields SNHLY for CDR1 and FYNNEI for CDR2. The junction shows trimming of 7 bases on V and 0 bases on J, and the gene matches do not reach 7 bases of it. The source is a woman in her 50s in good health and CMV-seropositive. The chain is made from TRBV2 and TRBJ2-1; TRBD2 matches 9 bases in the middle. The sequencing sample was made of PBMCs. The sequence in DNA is TGTGCCAGCACTGAGGGGACTAGCCGCTCCTACAATGAGCAGTTCTTC. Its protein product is CASTEGTSRSYNEQFF.